What follows are 22 T cell receptor beta chains derived from one specimen sequenced in a study of T cell repertoires in cytomegalovirus infection (dated 2019 in TCRdb). These receptors' targets are unknown. For sequencing, an Illumina HiSeq 1500 was employed. TCRdb took the public reads, trimmed them with fastp at Q25, ran MiXCR for clone calling and kept in-frame beta chains. Each entry is one CDR3 protein sequence, shown with its most common DNA and genes. This sample lists 100,000 to 120,000 distinct CDR3 sequences; 30% were detected once. About 40% of the sample comes from the top ten. The treatment or condition label of this sample denotes: in vitro stimulation with specific CMV peptide epitopes to enrich CMV-specific T cells. The sample was CD8+ T cells from cultured PBMCs, taken from culture after CMV antigen stimulation. The origin of the receptors is a human donor in good health (CMV status not recorded). Some clones in this sample may be carry-over from other donors' samples.

The V call is TRBV5-1, the J call TRBJ2-5, with D possibly called TRBD1 or TRBD2 (5 bases each). Germline lookup yields CDR1 SGHRS and CDR2 YFSETQ. The CDR3 covers 15 residues. With 0 bases removed from V and 5 bases from J, the gap between germline ends came to 14 bases. This chain's CDR3 is CASSLVGGVWETQYF. The CDR3 coding sequence is TGCGCCAGCAGCTTGGTTGGGGGAGTATGGGAGACCCAGTACTTC.

This clonotype was seen many times. The V and J genes are TRBV7-2 and TRBJ2-7; no definite D call. In germline, CDR1 is SGHTA, CDR2 FQGNSA. The CDR3 runs to 15 residues. Trimming shortened V by 5 bases and J by 5 bases, and 19 bases separated the two germline ends. CDR3 nucleotide sequence: TGTGCCAGCAGCCTTAACCGCGGTGCATTGAACGAGCAGTACTTC. Residues: CASSLNRGALNEQYF. Using reference TRBV7-2 and TRBJ2-7 for the parts outside the CDR3, the full variable domain is GAGVSQSPSNKVTEKGKDVELRCDPISGHTALYWYRQSLGQGLEFLIYFQGNSAPDKSGLPSDRFSAERTGGSVSTLTIQRTQQEDSAVYLCASSLNRGALNEQYFGPGTRLTVT.

This clonotype was seen a handful of times. The CDR3 DNA follows: TGTGCCAGTAGAATTGGACAGGCTGCTACTAATGAAAAACTGTTTTTT. Protein: CASRIGQAATNEKLFF. V usage is TRBV19 and J usage is TRBJ1-4, with 7 bases matching TRBD1. CDR3 length: 16 residues. V shed 6 bases and J 2 bases; nucleotides not matched to a gene: 9. Germline CDR1 LNHDA, CDR2 SQIVND (reference sequence).

The chain employs TRBV2 and TRBJ1-6, with TRBD1 matching 9 bases. CDR3 length equals 18 residues. The junction had 17 bases not matched to a gene; V was cut back by 6 bases and J by 8 bases. CDR1 SNHLY and CDR2 FYNNEI come from the germline V gene. The CDR3 DNA sequence: TGTGCCAGCAGCAACCCGGGACAGGGCCCTTCTGTGGATTCACCCCTCCACTTT. This codes for CASSNPGQGPSVDSPLHF.

The chain's CDR3 is CASSVATSGGTGELFF. In DNA form, the CDR3 reads TGTGCCAGCAGCGTAGCTACTAGCGGGGGAACCGGGGAGCTGTTTTTT. V and J are TRBV9 and TRBJ2-2, with TRBD2 identical over 11 bases. V dropped 0 bases and J dropped 5; count of bases not matched to a gene: 3. Germline V gene sequence: CDR1 SGDLS, CDR2 YYNGEE. This CDR3 region has 16 residues.

The V call is TRBV19, the J call TRBJ1-2, with D hard to call. Germline CDR1 is LNHDA and CDR2 is SQIVND (reference sequence). With 10 bases removed from V and 8 bases from J, the gap between germline ends came to 14 bases. The CDR3 extends over 11 amino acids. CDR3 coding DNA: TGTGCCATAGGGAAGGGATTCGGCTACACCTTC. This gives the protein CAIGKGFGYTF.

This clonotype was counted between two and nine times. The chain has TRBV7-6 and TRBJ2-7; D may match TRBD1 or TRBD2 (5 bases each). The CDR3 covers 14 residues. Germline V gene lookup returns CDR1 SGHVS and CDR2 FNYEAQ. The V end lost 7 bases, the J end lost 4 bases, and 17 bases lay between the germline ends. This CDR3 is CASTHEGLGYEQYF. The CDR3, as DNA: TGTGCCAGCACCCACGAGGGGCTCGGGTACGAGCAGTACTTC.

In this sample, this clonotype turned up a few times. The chain couples TRBV20-1 to TRBJ2-7; the D gene could be TRBD1 or TRBD2 (5 bases each). This CDR3 has 12 residues. Germline assignment: CDR1 DFQATT and CDR2 SNEGSKA (reference sequence). V was trimmed by 6 bases and J by 4 bases, leaving 13 bases between them. CDR3 DNA sequence: TGCAGTGCCAGGGACGGAGGATACGAGCAGTACTTC. Its translation: CSARDGGYEQYF.

This chain links TRBV5-4 with TRBJ1-2, with D perhaps matching TRBD1 (5 bases). Trimming left V 4 bases short and J 0 bases short, with 13 bases between. Per the germline V gene, CDR1 is SGHNT and CDR2 is YYREEE (reference sequence). The CDR3 is 15 residues long. CDR3 sequence reads: CASSSWTLPNYGYTF. For the CDR3, the DNA is TGTGCCAGCAGCAGCTGGACACTCCCTAACTATGGCTACACCTTC.

This clonotype showed up just a few times. The chain joins TRBV2 to TRBJ2-5; D uncertain. The CDR3 consists of 14 residues. Germline CDR1 SNHLY, CDR2 FYNNEI. Trimming stripped 0 bases from V and 5 bases from J, with 10 bases between. CDR3 sequence reads: CASSEALGRETQYF. CDR3 sequence (DNA): TGTGCCAGCAGTGAAGCGCTTGGGCGGGAGACCCAGTACTTC.

The V and J genes are TRBV5-4 and TRBJ2-4, with D tentatively TRBD1 (7 bases). This CDR3 spans 16 amino acids. V gave up 4 bases and J gave up 6 bases, with 20 bases separating them. Germline V lookup: CDR1 SGHNT, CDR2 YYREEE (reference sequence). As DNA, the CDR3 is TGTGCCAGCAGCCACCAGGGGGGACACAACTTAAACATTCAGTACTTC. Its protein product is CASSHQGGHNLNIQYF.

This clonotype appeared a few times. This chain links TRBV5-6 with TRBJ2-1; maybe TRBD2 (7 bases). The CDR3 has 16 residues. Germline V gene lookup returns CDR1 SGHDT and CDR2 YYEEEE. Deletions cut 1 base from V and 7 bases from J, with 18 bases between. The CDR3 sequence is CASSLSAGATRNEQFF. The CDR3 region has the DNA TGTGCCAGCAGCTTGAGCGCGGGGGCGACAAGAAATGAGCAGTTCTTC. Variable domain in full (rest from reference TRBV5-6 and TRBJ2-1): DAGVTQSPTHLIKTRGQQVTLRCSPKSGHDTVSWYQQALGQGPQFIFQYYEEEERQRGNFPDRFSGHQFPNYSSELNVNALLLGDSALYLCASSLSAGATRNEQFFGPGTRLTVL.

A few counts support this clonotype. The chain has TRBV4-1 and TRBJ1-5, with a possible D match to TRBD1 (5 bases). This CDR3 comprises 15 residues. Germline lookup yields CDR1 MGHRA and CDR2 YSYEKL. Trimming removed 0 bases at V and 5 bases at J, with 11 bases between. CDR3 nucleotides: TGCGCCAGCAGCCAAGAAGGAGACAGCCATCAGCCCCAGCATTTT. Translation gives CASSQEGDSHQPQHF.

The chain carries TRBV7-4 and TRBJ2-7; the D call may be TRBD1 or TRBD2 (5 bases each). Trimming removed 5 bases at V and 0 bases at J, with 17 bases between. CDR1 SGHVT and CDR2 SQSDAQ come from the germline V gene. This CDR3 contains 16 residues. The CDR3, as DNA: TGTGCCAGCAGCCAATCGATGGGACGAAGCTCCTACGAGCAGTACTTC. Residues: CASSQSMGRSSYEQYF.

Points on this clonotype: One end of the junction fails to match germline, which may point to a read error. The rearrangement joins TRBV4-1 to TRBJ2-1; 9 bases agree with TRBD1. CDR1 is MGHRA, CDR2 YSYEKL, per germline. The CDR3 consists of 15 residues. In DNA, the CDR3 is TGTGCCAGCAGCTCCGACAGGGGGGGGAACAATGAGCAGTTCTTC. Protein sequence: CASSSDRGGNNEQFF.

The chain combines TRBV4-3 with TRBJ1-1; TRBD1 aligns across 7 bases. CDR3 length: 15 amino acids. The germline gives CDR1 LGHNA, CDR2 YSLEER. The V segment lost 4 bases and the J segment 4 bases; nucleotides outside the gene matches: 9. Here the CDR3 reads CASSRNHQGGTEAFF. The CDR3 nucleotides read TGCGCCAGCAGCCGGAATCACCAGGGGGGCACTGAAGCTTTCTTT.

This clonotype was picked up a small number of times. Here the CDR3 reads CASMASTGQETQYF. The CDR3 DNA reads as TGTGCCAGCATGGCCTCGACAGGCCAAGAGACCCAGTACTTC. This chain joins TRBV6-6 and TRBJ2-5; D possibly corresponds to TRBD1 (6 bases). Trimming removed 7 bases from V and 1 base from J, with 13 bases in between. CDR3 length equals 14 residues. CDR1 and CDR2 from the germline V gene are MNHNY and SVGAGI (reference sequence).

This clonotype was counted ten times or more. V usage is TRBV7-2 and J usage is TRBJ2-5, with D perhaps matching TRBD2 (5 bases). The CDR3 spans 14 residues. The ends were cut back, 1 base at V and 4 bases at J, with 10 bases in the middle. In germline, CDR1 is SGHTA, CDR2 FQGNSA. This chain's CDR3 is CASSLGSGVETQYF. As DNA, the CDR3 is TGTGCCAGCAGCTTAGGTTCCGGGGTAGAGACCCAGTACTTC.

The table lists this clonotype with many counts. The CDR3 nucleotides are TGCGCCAGCAGCCAGCGGAGCTCCTACAATGAGCAGTTCTTC. Protein: CASSQRSSYNEQFF. V is TRBV4-1 and J is TRBJ2-1; no reliable D call. V lost 3 bases and J 0 bases, leaving 6 bases between the germline ends. The CDR3 consists of 14 residues. Germline V gene lookup returns CDR1 MGHRA and CDR2 YSYEKL.

This clonotype was seen a handful of times. The V gene is TRBV2, the J gene TRBJ1-3; D gene uncertain. Trimming removed 4 bases at V and 0 bases at J, with 10 bases between. Per the germline V gene, CDR1 is SNHLY and CDR2 is FYNNEI. CDR3 length: 15 residues. CDR3 coding DNA: TGTGCCAGCAGTGTGGATTGGCCCTCTGGAAACACCATATATTTT. Its translation is CASSVDWPSGNTIYF.

This clonotype has only a few counts. The CDR3 nucleotides are TGTGCCAGCAGTTACATGGGGACTAGCTATGAAGAGACCCAGTACTTC. Translating it yields CASSYMGTSYEETQYF. The rearrangement joins TRBV6-5 to TRBJ2-5; 9 bases are a match to TRBD2. The junction had 7 bases not matched to a gene; V was cut back by 2 bases and J by 3 bases. Germline V CDR1 and CDR2: MNHEY, SVGAGI. CDR3 length equals 16 residues.

The sample holds a few counts of this clonotype. The chain carries TRBV6-2 or TRBV6-3 and TRBJ2-7; D assignment may be TRBD1 or TRBD2 (5 bases each). Trimming cost V 3 bases and J 2 bases, with 11 bases left between them. CDR3 length: 14 residues. CDR1 and CDR2 (germline): MNHEY, SVGEGT. In DNA form, the CDR3 reads TGTGCCAGCAGTTATGGTCAGGGACCCTACGAGCAGTACTTC. It yields the protein CASSYGQGPYEQYF.